These 31 T cell receptor beta chains came from one sample sequenced in a study of PD-1 blockade in classical Hodgkin lymphoma. The time point denotes: newly diagnosed, previously untreated cHL patient sample. CD4+ T cells were purified from thawed PBMCs by magnetic negative selection. The assay was immunoSEQ multiplex PCR, and TCRdb's table has in-frame clones only and misses some. Among 15,000 or so clones, approximately 92% were seen once, and the ten largest hold 0.51%. Material: CD4+ T cells from blood. The receptors were sampled from a human donor with classical Hodgkin lymphoma.

V gene TRBV28 combines with J gene TRBJ1-1, with a tentative D call TRBD1 (5 bases). CDR3 size: 15 residues. CDR1 and CDR2 (germline): MDHEN, SYDVKM. Trimming shortened V by 3 bases and J by 1 base, and 12 bases separated the two germline ends. The CDR3 DNA follows: TGTGCCAGCAGTTTGCCCGGGGCATCGAACACTGAAGCTTTCTTT. It codes for CASSLPGASNTEAFF.

This clone was seen only a few times. The chain combines TRBV10-3 with TRBJ1-5; 7 bases match TRBD1. V gave up 10 bases and J gave up 9 bases; unmatched junction bases: 9. CDR1 and CDR2 from the germline V gene are ENHRY and SYGVKD. This CDR3 is 12 amino acids long. Written as DNA, the CDR3 is TGTGCCACCGGGGACAGCCGGGGGCCCCAGCATTTT. This gives the protein CATGDSRGPQHF.

The chain links TRBV18 to TRBJ1-2; the match to TRBD1 covers 7 bases. Germline CDR1 KGHSH, CDR2 LQKENI. The CDR3 has 15 residues. J lost 4 bases, V lost 3 bases, and 8 bases had no gene match. The CDR3 region is CASSPSKGASYGYTF. The CDR3 DNA reads TGTGCCAGCTCACCTTCTAAGGGGGCATCCTATGGCTACACCTTC.

The V call is TRBV7-9, the J call TRBJ1-2, with 10 bases fitting TRBD1. This CDR3 region has 16 residues. V lost 5 bases and J lost 4; bases outside the gene matches: 10. Germline V lookup: CDR1 SEHNR, CDR2 FQNEAQ (reference sequence). For the CDR3, the DNA is TGTGCCAGCAGCACAATCCTCGGGACAGGGGTCTATGGCTACACCTTC. Translated: CASSTILGTGVYGYTF.

V is TRBV5-1 and J is TRBJ1-1; TRBD1 aligns across 10 bases. The J segment lost 0 bases and the V segment lost 4 bases, leaving 6 bases of the junction unmatched. The CDR3 sequence is 16 residues long. Germline assignment: CDR1 SGHRS and CDR2 YFSETQ. CDR3 coding DNA: TGCGCCAGCAGCCCCGGACAGGGGGTATTGAACACTGAAGCTTTCTTT. Translated, it gives CASSPGQGVLNTEAFF. Variable domain in full (rest from reference TRBV5-1 and TRBJ1-1): KAGVTQTPRYLIKTRGQQVTLSCSPISGHRSVSWYQQTPGQGLQFLFEYFSETQRNKGNFPGRFSGRQFSNSRSEMNVSTLELGDSALYLCASSPGQGVLNTEAFFGQGTRLTVV.

The sample holds one count of this clone. The J gene is TRBJ1-3, the V gene TRBV19, with 7 positions matching TRBD1. This CDR3 comprises 17 residues. J gave up 0 bases and V 6 bases, and 11 bases lay outside the gene matches. Germline V CDR1 and CDR2: LNHDA, SQIVND (reference sequence). CDR3 region: CASSPLVGDSSGNTIYF. The DNA of the CDR3 is TGTGCCAGTAGCCCCCTGGTAGGGGACAGCTCTGGAAACACCATATATTTT.

J is TRBJ2-3 and V is TRBV5-4, with 8 positions matching TRBD1. The ends lost 1 base at V and 6 bases at J; junction bases unmatched: 7. The CDR3 loop spans 15 amino acids. Germline assignment: CDR1 SGHNT and CDR2 YYREEE (reference sequence). CDR3 sequence (DNA): TGTGCCAGCAGCTTGAGGACAGGGAAGGTTGATACGCAGTATTTT. Its translation: CASSLRTGKVDTQYF.

This clone was seen only once. This chain links TRBV5-1 with TRBJ1-1, with TRBD1 as a possible D gene (5 bases). This CDR3 has 16 residues. CDR1 is SGHRS, CDR2 YFSETQ, per germline. The V gene lost 5 bases and the J gene lost 2 bases, with 19 bases spanning the gap. The CDR3 nucleotides are TGCGCCAGCAGGATTTTCGCAGGGAGTGGAAACACTGAAGCTTTCTTT. Translated: CASRIFAGSGNTEAFF.

The V and J genes are TRBV19 and TRBJ1-3; 8 nucleotides match TRBD1. The CDR3 is made up of 15 amino acids. Per the germline V gene, CDR1 is LNHDA and CDR2 is SQIVND (reference sequence). Unmatched junction bases numbered 4, after V lost 6 bases and J lost 0 bases. CDR3 protein: CASRTDRVSGNTIYF. The CDR3 nucleotides read TGTGCCAGTAGAACGGACAGGGTCTCTGGAAACACCATATATTTT.

The J gene is TRBJ2-2, the V gene TRBV7-9; 7 bases fit TRBD1. V lost 5 bases, J lost 0 bases, and 3 bases stayed unmatched. The CDR3 has 15 amino acids. Germline V gene data show CDR1 as SEHNR and CDR2 as FQNEAQ (reference sequence). DNA for the CDR3: TGTGCCAGCAGCATCGGGACAGCGAACACCGGGGAGCTGTTTTTT. It specifies CASSIGTANTGELFF.

The chain joins TRBV19 to TRBJ1-1; possible D gene TRBD1, 5 bases. The germline V gene encodes CDR1 LNHDA and CDR2 SQIVND (reference sequence). V lost 5 bases and J 2 bases, leaving 15 bases between the germline ends. This CDR3 region has 15 residues. CDR3 bases: TGTGCCAGTAGTTTTGCCGGGACGGGAAACACTGAAGCTTTCTTT. This encodes CASSFAGTGNTEAFF. The entire variable domain, with the rest obtained from reference TRBV19 and TRBJ1-1, is as follows: DGGITQSPKYLFRKEGQNVTLSCEQNLNHDAMYWYRQDPGQGLRLIYYSQIVNDFQKGDIAEGYSVSREKKESFPLTVTSAQKNPTAFYLCASSFAGTGNTEAFFGQGTRLTVV.

The chain links TRBV5-4 to TRBJ2-1; possibly TRBD1 for D (5 bases). The ends were cut back, 0 bases at V and 0 bases at J, with 7 bases in the middle. The germline V gene has CDR1 SGHNT and CDR2 YYREEE (reference sequence). The CDR3 covers 15 residues. CDR3 sequence: CASSLGGSSYNEQFF. The CDR3 DNA reads TGTGCCAGCAGCTTGGGGGGCAGCTCCTACAATGAGCAGTTCTTC.

V gene TRBV5-6 combines with J gene TRBJ2-3; 10 nucleotides align to TRBD2. The J segment lost 2 bases and the V segment lost 2 bases, leaving 5 bases of the junction unmatched. The V gene's germline CDR1 is SGHDT and CDR2 YYEEEE. The CDR3 loop spans 16 amino acids. CDR3 region: CASSFRLAGSTDTQYF. CDR3 DNA: TGTGCCAGCAGCTTCCGACTAGCGGGTTCCACAGATACGCAGTATTTT.

The CDR3 protein is CASSQDRNQPQHF. The CDR3 DNA reads as TGTGCCAGCTCGCAGGACAGAAATCAGCCCCAGCATTTT. V gene TRBV18 combines with J gene TRBJ1-5, with a weak D call TRBD1 (6 bases). Deletions cut 6 bases from V and 4 bases from J, with 10 bases between. Germline V gene lookup returns CDR1 KGHSH and CDR2 LQKENI. CDR3 length: 13 residues.

The chain is built from TRBV10-3 and TRBJ2-5, with D perhaps matching TRBD2 (5 bases). V lost 8 bases and J 4 bases, leaving 14 bases between the germline ends. The CDR3 covers 13 residues. Germline V gene lookup returns CDR1 ENHRY and CDR2 SYGVKD. The CDR3 region is CAIGSGSRETQYF. CDR3 DNA: TGTGCCATCGGGTCGGGGAGCCGAGAGACCCAGTACTTC.

The chain joins TRBV6-1 to TRBJ2-2; D may be TRBD2 (6 bases). The CDR3 covers 14 residues. Germline loops: CDR1 MNHNS, CDR2 SASEGT. The germline V and J ends were trimmed by 6 bases and 0 bases, with 8 bases remaining between them. CDR3 residues: CASRTSPNTGELFF. CDR3 DNA sequence: TGTGCCAGCAGGACTAGTCCGAACACCGGGGAGCTGTTTTTT.

The genes are TRBV5-4 and TRBJ2-1, with 13 bases identical to TRBD2. Per germline, CDR1 SGHNT and CDR2 YYREEE (reference sequence). This CDR3 comprises 16 residues. The V and J ends lost 4 bases and 5 bases, in that order; junction bases with no gene match: 6. Here the CDR3 reads CASSPPGTSGNNEQFF. The DNA for the CDR3 is TGTGCCAGCAGCCCCCCGGGGACTAGCGGGAACAATGAGCAGTTCTTC.

This chain connects TRBV5-1 to TRBJ2-1; 10 nucleotides align to TRBD2. The CDR3 totals 15 residues. Trimming at V came to 4 bases and at J to 2 bases, leaving 3 bases not matched to a gene. CDR1 is SGHRS and CDR2 is YFSETQ in the germline V gene. CDR3 in amino acids: CASSTSGAPYNEQFF. In DNA form, the CDR3 reads TGCGCCAGCAGCACTAGCGGGGCCCCCTACAATGAGCAGTTCTTC.

In its sample, this clone was seen once. The V gene is TRBV5-1, the J gene TRBJ2-7; TRBD1 matches at 8 bases. V was pared by 4 bases and J by 6 bases, with 12 bases of the junction left unmatched. The germline V gene encodes CDR1 SGHRS and CDR2 YFSETQ. There are 15 residues in the CDR3. This chain's CDR3 is CASSPSPVQGGEQYF. The CDR3 region has the DNA TGCGCCAGCAGCCCGTCCCCAGTACAGGGGGGCGAGCAGTACTTC.

The sample holds one count of this clone. The V and J genes are TRBV6-1 and TRBJ1-1; 8 bases agree with TRBD1. Germline assignment: CDR1 MNHNS and CDR2 SASEGT. J was trimmed by 2 bases and V by 6 bases; bases with no gene match: 2. The CDR3 has 13 amino acids. For the CDR3, the DNA is TGTGCCAGCAGACAGGGGGTAAACACTGAAGCTTTCTTT. Its protein product is CASRQGVNTEAFF.

This chain uses TRBV5-4 with TRBJ2-7; D is perhaps TRBD1 (7 bases). The CDR3 contains 14 residues. Germline-derived CDR1 and CDR2 are SGHNT and YYREEE (reference sequence). V was shortened by 4 bases and J by 2 bases, with 13 bases between the two germline ends. CDR3 bases: TGTGCCAGCAGCCAGGGGGGCCCCACCTACGAGCAGTACTTC. Translated, it gives CASSQGGPTYEQYF.

This clone has only a few counts. V gene TRBV5-5 combines with J gene TRBJ2-7; D is undetermined. Germline CDR1 reads SGHKS; CDR2 reads YYEKEE (reference sequence). The CDR3 is 13 amino acids. Trimming took off 2 bases at V and 3 bases at J, with 9 bases between the two ends. The CDR3 region is CASSLAARYEQYF. CDR3 in DNA: TGTGCCAGCAGCTTAGCAGCTCGCTACGAGCAGTACTTC.

The chain carries TRBV2 and TRBJ1-3; TRBD1 might be the D (5 bases). V lost 8 bases and J 2 bases, leaving 13 bases between the germline ends. The germline gives CDR1 SNHLY, CDR2 FYNNEI. The length of the CDR3 is 14 residues. In DNA, the CDR3 is TGTGCCAGCGGTAAAGGACACCCTGGAAACACCATATATTTT. Translating it yields CASGKGHPGNTIYF. Together with reference TRBV2 and TRBJ1-3, the CDR3 gives the full variable domain: EPEVTQTPSHQVTQMGQEVILRCVPISNHLYFYWYRQILGQKVEFLVSFYNNEISEKSEIFDDQFSVERPDGSNFTLKIRSTKLEDSAMYFCASGKGHPGNTIYFGEGSWLTVV.

The genes are TRBV5-4 and TRBJ1-3; 7 nucleotides align to TRBD1. Germline CDR1 is SGHNT and CDR2 is YYREEE (reference sequence). The J segment lost 1 base and the V segment lost 4 bases, leaving 5 bases of the junction unmatched. The CDR3 is 15 amino acids. This CDR3 reads CASSPVTGSGNTIYF. The CDR3 coding sequence is TGTGCCAGCAGCCCTGTGACAGGGTCTGGAAACACCATATATTTT.

The chain joins TRBV27 to TRBJ1-5, with unresolved D. This CDR3 spans 15 amino acids. The germline gives CDR1 MNHEY, CDR2 SMNVEV (reference sequence). V shed 1 base and J shed 3 bases, with 10 bases lying between them. The CDR3 region has the DNA TGTGCCAGCAGTTTATTCGGCAGCTACAATCAGCCCCAGCATTTT. Protein product: CASSLFGSYNQPQHF.

This rearrangement joins TRBV10-3 to TRBJ2-1; no firm D call. This CDR3 region has 13 residues. Trimming took off 4 bases at V and 8 bases at J, with 12 bases between the two ends. Per the germline V gene, CDR1 is ENHRY and CDR2 is SYGVKD. CDR3 protein: CAISGLSGHEQFF. The CDR3 nucleotides are TGTGCCATCAGTGGACTCTCGGGTCATGAGCAGTTCTTC.

The chain carries TRBV6-6 and TRBJ2-7, with 7 bases lining up with TRBD1. Per the germline V gene, CDR1 is MNHNY and CDR2 is SVGAGI (reference sequence). With 6 bases clipped from V and 6 bases from J, the junction kept 5 bases outside the gene matches. The CDR3 runs 12 residues. The CDR3 DNA follows: TGTGCCAGCAGCACAGGGGTGAGCGAGCAGTACTTC. This codes for CASSTGVSEQYF.

The chain links TRBV30 to TRBJ2-1; D not resolved. In germline, CDR1 is GTSNPN, CDR2 SVGIG (reference sequence). This CDR3 is built from 15 residues. Trimming left V 0 bases short and J 7 bases short, with 16 bases between. The CDR3 DNA sequence: TGTGCCTGGAGTGTGTGGCGAGTAGCTACAAATGAGCAGTTCTTC. Its protein is CAWSVWRVATNEQFF.

The CDR3 coding sequence is TGTGCCAGCTCACTGTCCTACGAGCAGTACTTC. It is translated as CASSLSYEQYF. This chain uses TRBV18 with TRBJ2-7, with D uncertain. Germline V lookup: CDR1 KGHSH, CDR2 LQKENI. The CDR3 consists of 11 residues. V lost 4 bases to trimming and J lost 1 base, with 2 bases between them.

This clone was recorded only once. V and J are TRBV7-9 and TRBJ2-6; no clear D gene. Trimming shortened V by 5 bases and J by 4 bases, and 12 bases separated the two germline ends. The germline V gene has CDR1 SEHNR and CDR2 FQNEAQ (reference sequence). This CDR3 is 15 amino acids long. In DNA form, the CDR3 reads TGTGCCAGCAGCCCAAGTACCTTAGGGGCCAACGTCCTGACTTTC. Its translation is CASSPSTLGANVLTF.

This chain joins TRBV7-9 and TRBJ2-3; no reliable D call. The CDR3 spans 13 residues. Germline V gene data show CDR1 as SEHNR and CDR2 as FQNEAQ (reference sequence). The V end was cut by 7 bases, the J end by 5 bases, with 13 bases between. The CDR3 DNA reads as TGTGCCAGCAACCCCGCCGGCGAAGATACGCAGTATTTT. Translating it yields CASNPAGEDTQYF.